This T cell receptor (beta chain) was profiled in a study of glioma-infiltrating T cells after dendritic cell vaccination. For the study at large: Patients received autologous tumor lysate-pulsed dendritic cell vaccination between about 2003 and 2013.

Data came from immunoSEQ multiplex PCR; TCRdb stores just in-frame clones and leaves some out. The sample holds roughly 85,000 clones, roughly 85% seen once. Germline loops: CDR1 SGHNT, CDR2 YENEEA. With V trimmed by 5 bases and J by 5 bases, 7 bases remained unmatched. The CDR3 runs 14 residues. The time point is: after dendritic cell vaccination, including at tumor progression/relapse. This TCR came from a human donor with glioblastoma. Here the sequenced sample was blood, taken after dendritic cell vaccination. V is TRBV11-3 and J is TRBJ2-3; 7 bases are shared with TRBD1. CDR3 residues: CASSGQGVVDTQYF. CDR3 coding DNA: TGTGCCAGCAGCGGGCAGGGGGTGGTAGATACGCAGTATTTT. Complete variable domain (other parts from reference TRBV11-3 and TRBJ2-3): EAGVVQSPRYKIIEKKQPVAFWCNPISGHNTLYWYLQNLGQGPELLIRYENEEAVDDSQLPKDRFSAERLKGVDSTLKIQPAELGDSAVYLCASSGQGVVDTQYFGPGTRLTVL.